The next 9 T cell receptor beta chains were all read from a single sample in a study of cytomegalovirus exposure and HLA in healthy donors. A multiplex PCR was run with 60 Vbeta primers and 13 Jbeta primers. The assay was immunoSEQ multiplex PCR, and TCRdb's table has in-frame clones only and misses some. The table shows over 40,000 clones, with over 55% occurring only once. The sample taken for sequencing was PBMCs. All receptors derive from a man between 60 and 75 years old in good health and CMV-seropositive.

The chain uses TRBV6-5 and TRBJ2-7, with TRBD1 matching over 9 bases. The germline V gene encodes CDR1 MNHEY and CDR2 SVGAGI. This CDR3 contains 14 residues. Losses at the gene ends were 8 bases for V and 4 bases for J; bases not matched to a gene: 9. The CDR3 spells CASRWGQGLYEQYF. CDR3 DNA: TGTGCCAGCCGGTGGGGACAGGGATTGTACGAGCAGTACTTC.

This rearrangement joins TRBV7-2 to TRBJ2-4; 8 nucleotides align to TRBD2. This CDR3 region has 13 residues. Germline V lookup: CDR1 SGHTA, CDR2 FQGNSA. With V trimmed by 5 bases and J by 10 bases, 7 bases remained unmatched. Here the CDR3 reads CASSRTGTRIQYF. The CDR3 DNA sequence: TGTGCCAGCAGCCGAACCGGGACTAGAATTCAGTACTTC.

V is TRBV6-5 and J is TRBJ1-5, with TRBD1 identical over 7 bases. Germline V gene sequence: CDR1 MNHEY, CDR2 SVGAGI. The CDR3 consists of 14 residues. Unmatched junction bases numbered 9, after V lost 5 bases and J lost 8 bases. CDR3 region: CASSGTVESKPQHF. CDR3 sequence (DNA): TGTGCCAGCAGTGGGACAGTCGAAAGTAAGCCCCAGCATTTT.

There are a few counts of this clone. The CDR3 DNA follows: TGTGCCAGCAGTGGGGACAGGGCGACCTACGAGCAGTACTTC. This translates into CASSGDRATYEQYF. The chain couples TRBV6-1 to TRBJ2-7; 9 bases are a match to TRBD1. This CDR3 contains 14 residues. The V gene's germline CDR1 is MNHNS and CDR2 SASEGT. J lost 2 bases, V lost 4 bases, and 3 bases had no gene match.

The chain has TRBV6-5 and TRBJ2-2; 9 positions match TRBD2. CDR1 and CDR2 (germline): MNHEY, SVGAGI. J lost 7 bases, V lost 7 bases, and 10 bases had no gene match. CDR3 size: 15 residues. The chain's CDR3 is CASTPRASGNGELFF. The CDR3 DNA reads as TGTGCCAGCACGCCACGGGCTAGCGGGAACGGGGAGCTGTTTTTT.

CDR3 nucleotides: TGTGCCAGCAGCCAAGATCGGGGACAGGGGAACGAGCAGTACTTC. Translated: CASSQDRGQGNEQYF. V is TRBV14 and J is TRBJ2-7; 10 positions agree with TRBD1. CDR3 length equals 15 residues. V was pared by 0 bases and J by 5 bases, with 4 bases of the junction left unmatched. Looked up from germline, CDR1 is SGHDN and CDR2 is FVKESK.

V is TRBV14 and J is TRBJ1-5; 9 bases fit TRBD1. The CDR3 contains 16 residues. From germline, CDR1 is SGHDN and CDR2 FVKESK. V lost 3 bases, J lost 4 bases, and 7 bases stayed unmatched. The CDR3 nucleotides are TGTGCCAGCAGCCACCACCGGGACAGGGCAAATCAGCCCCAGCATTTT. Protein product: CASSHHRDRANQPQHF.

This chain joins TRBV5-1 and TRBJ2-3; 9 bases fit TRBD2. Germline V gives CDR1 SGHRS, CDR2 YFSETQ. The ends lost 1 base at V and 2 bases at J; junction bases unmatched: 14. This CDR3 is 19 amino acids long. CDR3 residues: CASSLRSGLASGTTDTQYF. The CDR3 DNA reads TGCGCCAGCAGCTTGCGCTCGGGGTTGGCTAGCGGGACCACAGATACGCAGTATTTT.

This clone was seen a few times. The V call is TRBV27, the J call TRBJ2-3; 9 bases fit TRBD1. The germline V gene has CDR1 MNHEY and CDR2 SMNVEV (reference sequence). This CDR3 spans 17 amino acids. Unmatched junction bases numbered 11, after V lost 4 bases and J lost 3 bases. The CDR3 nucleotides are TGTGCCAGCAGTTCCGGTAGGGGGACAGGGAGTACAGATACGCAGTATTTT. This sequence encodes CASSSGRGTGSTDTQYF.